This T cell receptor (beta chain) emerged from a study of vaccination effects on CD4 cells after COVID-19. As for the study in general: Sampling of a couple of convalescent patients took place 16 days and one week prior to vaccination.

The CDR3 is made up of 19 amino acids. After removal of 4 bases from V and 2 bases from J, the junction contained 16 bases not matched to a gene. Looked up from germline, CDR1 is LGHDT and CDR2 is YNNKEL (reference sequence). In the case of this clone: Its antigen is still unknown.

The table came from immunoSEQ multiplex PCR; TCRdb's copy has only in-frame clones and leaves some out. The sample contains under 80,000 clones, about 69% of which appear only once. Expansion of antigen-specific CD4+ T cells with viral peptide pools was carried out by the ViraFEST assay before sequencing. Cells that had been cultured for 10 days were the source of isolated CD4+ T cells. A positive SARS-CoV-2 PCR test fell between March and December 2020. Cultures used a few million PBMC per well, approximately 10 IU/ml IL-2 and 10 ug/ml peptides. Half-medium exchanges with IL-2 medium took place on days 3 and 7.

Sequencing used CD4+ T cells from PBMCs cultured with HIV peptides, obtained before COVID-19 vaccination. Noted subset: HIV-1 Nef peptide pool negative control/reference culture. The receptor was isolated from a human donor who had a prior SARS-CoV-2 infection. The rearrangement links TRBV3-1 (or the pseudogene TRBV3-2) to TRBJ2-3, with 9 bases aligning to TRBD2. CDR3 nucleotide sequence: TGTGCCAGCAGCCCCCGTTGGGGCGGGGGGGCGTTTAACACAGATACGCAGTATTTT. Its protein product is CASSPRWGGGAFNTDTQYF.